These 28 T cell receptor beta chains were all obtained from the same sample, sequenced in a study of glioma-infiltrating T cells. TCR alpha and beta CDR3 regions were amplified from RNA using iRepertoire nested multiplex PCR. TCRdb reprocessed the multiplex PCR reads via MiXCR and lists one record per CDR3 protein. Among tens of thousands of distinct CDR3 sequences listed, around 40% were seen once. Sequenced material: glioma tissue, nonneoplastic brain tissue, or PBMCs (not recorded which). The receptors here all came from a human donor with low-grade glioma or glioblastoma, undergoing nonglioma brain surgery, or in good health (not recorded which).

This clonotype was seen at least ten times. The chain joins TRBV20-1 to TRBJ2-1; no definite D call. Between the trimmed V and J ends, which lost 6 bases and 5 bases, there was a span of 17 bases. Germline V gene sequence: CDR1 DFQATT, CDR2 SNEGSKA (reference sequence). The CDR3 covers 14 residues. CDR3: CSAPSWAGDNEQFF. CDR3 coding DNA: TGCAGTGCACCCTCTTGGGCAGGTGACAATGAGCAGTTCTTC.

J is TRBJ2-2 and V is TRBV5-1; TRBD1 agrees at 9 bases. Germline V gene lookup returns CDR1 SGHRS and CDR2 YFSETQ. The CDR3 has 15 residues. V was clipped by 4 bases and J by 3 bases; unmatched bases: 4. DNA for the CDR3: TGCGCCAGCAGCATCCGGACAGGGGACACCGGGGAGCTGTTTTTT. As protein: CASSIRTGDTGELFF.

The table lists this clonotype with many counts. The chain has TRBV14 and TRBJ2-1; 10 bases match TRBD1. CDR1 and CDR2 (germline): SGHDN, FVKESK. V lost 5 bases to trimming and J lost 4 bases; unmatched junction nucleotides: 11. There are 17 residues in the CDR3. CDR3 nucleotide sequence: TGTGCCAGCAGCTTTCGGACGGACAGGGGGGATTACAATGAGCAGTTCTTC. Translation: CASSFRTDRGDYNEQFF.

The chain employs TRBV6-1 and TRBJ2-7, with TRBD2 matching 11 bases. V lost 5 bases, J lost 3 bases, and 9 bases stayed unmatched. The CDR3 is 16 residues long. Germline CDR1 reads MNHNS; CDR2 reads SASEGT. CDR3 in DNA: TGTGCCAGCAGTACCCTTCTAGCGGGAGGCTACTACGAGCAGTACTTC. Translating gives CASSTLLAGGYYEQYF.

Regarding this clonotype: This CDR3 fails to terminate in the conserved phenylalanine or tryptophan, so it likely reflects a read error. The CDR3 coding sequence is TGTGCCAGCAGCTTCTTTCCAGGGGCGGGTATGAACACTGAAGCTTTCCTT. Protein: CASSFFPGAGMNTEAFL. The rearrangement joins TRBV5-6 to TRBJ1-1, with D possibly being TRBD1 (6 bases). The CDR3 spans 17 residues. Germline assignment: CDR1 SGHDT and CDR2 YYEEEE. Trimming pared 2 bases from V and 0 bases from J, leaving 17 bases between.

V gene TRBV15 combines with J gene TRBJ1-1; D remains ambiguous. CDR3 length: 17 amino acids. V was clipped by 5 bases and J by 0 bases, with 19 bases between them. Germline V gives CDR1 LNHNV, CDR2 YYDKDF (reference sequence). The CDR3 nucleotides are TGTGCCACCAGCCACGTTCCTGCTAAGGGAATGAACACTGAAGCTTTCTTT. It translates to CATSHVPAKGMNTEAFF. Complete variable domain (other parts from reference TRBV15 and TRBJ1-1): DAMVIQNPRYQVTQFGKPVTLSCSQTLNHNVMYWYQQKSSQAPKLLFHYYDKDFNNEADTPDNFQSRRPNTSFCFLDIRSPGLGDTAMYLCATSHVPAKGMNTEAFFGQGTRLTVV.

Of note for this clonotype: No conserved phenylalanine or tryptophan is present at the end of the CDR3, so a read error is the likely explanation. The chain carries TRBV27 and TRBJ1-1, with D tentatively TRBD1 (5 bases). Germline V CDR1 and CDR2: MNHEY, SMNVEV (reference sequence). The CDR3 totals 15 residues. Written as DNA, the CDR3 is TGTGCCAGCAGTTCCCCGGGGGAGGTGAACACGGAAGCTTTCCTT. This encodes CASSSPGEVNTEAFL.

As regards this clonotype: As the CDR3 is not closed by the conserved phenylalanine or tryptophan, this likely results from a read error. It is unclear where the CDR3 begins or ends on the DNA, so no DNA is shown, and the CDR3 is as TCRdb lists it. The chain combines TRBV20-1 with TRBJ1-2; the table's D call TRBD1 went unverified against the DNA. The CDR3 length equals 14 residues, ends included. CDR1 and CDR2 (germline): DFQATT, SNEGSKA (reference sequence). This CDR3 is CSASLRQLNYGHTS.

About this clonotype: A much larger clonotype is one base distant, so this may be a read error. The CDR3 loop reads CASSSGTGYYGANVLTF. DNA for the CDR3: TGTGCCAGCAGCTCCGGGACAGGGTACTATGGGGCCAACGTCCTGACTTTC. The V gene is TRBV7-9, the J gene TRBJ2-6; 9 bases are shared with TRBD1. Germline values: CDR1 SEHNR, CDR2 FQNEAQ (reference sequence). The CDR3 totals 17 residues. V lost 4 bases to trimming and J lost 3 bases; unmatched junction nucleotides: 7.

Turning to this clonotype: A much larger clonotype is one base distant, so this may be a read error. CDR3 protein: CASSLLAGTFSNQPQHF. The CDR3 bases are TGTGCCAGCAGTTTACTTGCAGGGACCTTTAGCAATCAGCCCCAGCATTTT. The chain is built from TRBV28 and TRBJ1-5; D perhaps matches TRBD1 (5 bases). The CDR3 length is 17 residues. Trimming removed 2 bases at V and 0 bases at J, with 14 bases between. Per the germline V gene, CDR1 is MDHEN and CDR2 is SYDVKM.

The chain uses TRBV29-1 and TRBJ2-7, with 8 bases aligning to TRBD1. After removal of 3 bases from V and 0 bases from J, the junction contained 1 base not matched to a gene. CDR3 length: 13 amino acids. Germline V gives CDR1 SQVTM, CDR2 ANQGSEA. The CDR3 DNA is TGCAGCGTTGAGGGACAGGCCTCCTACGAGCAGTACTTC. Amino acids: CSVEGQASYEQYF.

This clonotype was found many times. V gene TRBV4-1 combines with J gene TRBJ1-1; D is ambiguous. The germline V gene has CDR1 MGHRA and CDR2 YSYEKL. The CDR3 totals 15 residues. V dropped 6 bases and J dropped 2 bases, with 16 bases sitting between them. Here the CDR3 reads CASRPEALPNTEAFF. The CDR3 DNA reads as TGCGCCAGCAGGCCAGAGGCACTCCCTAACACTGAAGCTTTCTTT.

A note on this clonotype: Because it lacks the conserved phenylalanine or tryptophan at the end, this CDR3 is likely a read error. It is unclear where the CDR3 begins or ends on the DNA, so no DNA is shown, and the CDR3 is as TCRdb lists it. This chain links TRBV12-3 or TRBV12-4 with TRBJ2-7; the table's D call of TRBD2 was not tested on the DNA. The CDR3 spans 12 amino acids, including both terminal residues. The CDR3 here is CANSSAAGEQNS.

This clonotype was seen many times. V and J are TRBV10-3 and TRBJ2-5; the D is unclear. The CDR3 totals 14 residues. Trimming left V 0 bases short and J 1 base short, with 6 bases between. Germline CDR1 ENHRY, CDR2 SYGVKD. The DNA of the CDR3 is TGTGCCATCAGTGAGTCGAATATCCAAGAGACCCAGTACTTC. Translating gives CAISESNIQETQYF.

A word on this clonotype: This may be a read error, as it is one base from a much larger clone. The conserved phenylalanine or tryptophan is not found at the CDR3 terminus, so this likely reflects a read error. The V call is TRBV30, the J call TRBJ1-2; D may be TRBD1 (6 bases). CDR3 length: 13 residues. Trimming stripped 4 bases from V and 3 bases from J, with 12 bases between. Per germline, CDR1 GTSNPN and CDR2 SVGIG (reference sequence). CDR3 DNA: TGTGCCTGGACGCGGGGGGCGGACTATGGCTACACCTCC. It translates to CAWTRGADYGYTS.

Remarks on this clonotype: It may be a read error: a sequence one base away is much more abundant. J is TRBJ2-7 and V is TRBV19; 8 bases match TRBD1. Germline CDR1 is LNHDA and CDR2 is SQIVND (reference sequence). The CDR3 spans 15 residues. In DNA form, the CDR3 reads TGTGCCAGTAGTATAGAACGACAGGGGAGCTACAAGCAGTACTTC. Its translation: CASSIERQGSYKQYF.

The genes are TRBV27 and TRBJ2-3; D ambiguous. Germline V CDR1 and CDR2: MNHEY, SMNVEV (reference sequence). V lost 5 bases and J 3 bases, leaving 12 bases between the germline ends. CDR3 length: 14 amino acids. CDR3 in amino acids: CASSLTFSTDTQYF. CDR3 in DNA: TGTGCCAGCAGTCTGACATTTAGTACAGATACGCAGTATTTT.

This clonotype was recorded at least ten times. The chain links TRBV28 to TRBJ2-1; D possibly corresponds to TRBD1 (5 bases). Germline assignment: CDR1 MDHEN and CDR2 SYDVKM. The CDR3 runs 13 residues. V shed 6 bases and J shed 7 bases, with 13 bases lying between them. The CDR3, as DNA: TGTGCCAGCAGGAAACGACAGCTTAATGAGCAGTTCTTC. Translation: CASRKRQLNEQFF.

Details on this clonotype: At one of its ends the junction is not consistent with the germline gene, which may arise from a read error. V usage is TRBV7-2 and J usage is TRBJ2-1, with TRBD2 identical over 9 bases. The germline V gene has CDR1 SGHTA and CDR2 FQGNSA. The CDR3 sequence is 16 residues long. The CDR3 nucleotides read TGTGCCAGCAGCCGCACTGGGACTAGCAGATACAATAAGCAGTTCTTC. Translation gives CASSRTGTSRYNKQFF.

This clonotype has a single count. A read error may be the cause here, since a much bigger clone is one base away. The chain links TRBV6-2 or TRBV6-3 to TRBJ2-3, with TRBD1 identical over 7 bases. Unmatched junction bases numbered 8, after V lost 11 bases and J lost 3 bases. Germline CDR1 MNHEY, CDR2 SVGEGT. The CDR3 is made up of 13 amino acids. The CDR3: CADAGGATDTQYF. For the CDR3, the DNA is TGTGCCGACGCAGGGGGAGCGACAGATACGCAGTATTTT.

This clonotype showed up many times. The CDR3: CASSLREQETQYF. In DNA, the CDR3 is TGTGCCAGCAGTCTCCGGGAACAAGAGACCCAGTACTTC. V usage is TRBV27 and J usage is TRBJ2-5; D possibly corresponds to TRBD2 (5 bases). From germline, CDR1 is MNHEY and CDR2 SMNVEV (reference sequence). V lost 5 bases and J 2 bases, leaving 9 bases between the germline ends. CDR3 size: 13 residues.

In its sample, this clonotype was seen many times. The V and J genes are TRBV6-1 and TRBJ2-7, with D perhaps being TRBD1 or TRBD2 (5 bases each). The V end lost 1 base, the J end lost 4 bases, and 8 bases lay between the germline ends. Germline loops: CDR1 MNHNS, CDR2 SASEGT. This CDR3 has 13 residues. The CDR3 DNA follows: TGTGCCAGCAGTGAAGTATGGGGGTACGAGCAGTACTTC. Translated: CASSEVWGYEQYF.

This clonotype was observed many times. The V call is TRBV29-1, the J call TRBJ2-7; D is undetermined. The CDR3 extends over 14 amino acids. V shed 4 bases and J shed 5 bases, with 18 bases lying between them. Germline-derived CDR1 and CDR2 are SQVTM and ANQGSEA. The CDR3 here is CSVAMDAPTNEQYF. CDR3 coding DNA: TGCAGCGTTGCGATGGATGCACCCACCAACGAGCAGTACTTC.

Comments on this clonotype: Possible read error: a much larger clone is one base away. The rearrangement joins TRBV6-2 or TRBV6-3 to TRBJ2-5, with unresolved D. The CDR3 is 12 residues long. Germline-derived CDR1 and CDR2 are MNHEY and SVGEGT. DNA for the CDR3: TGTGCCAGCAGCCCCAAAGTAGAGAACCAGTACTTC. Its protein is CASSPKVENQYF.

A note on this clonotype: Since a much larger clone is just one base distant, this may be a read error. The chain links TRBV7-9 to TRBJ2-7; maybe TRBD2 (6 bases). The CDR3 runs 15 residues. Germline values: CDR1 SEHNR, CDR2 FQNEAQ (reference sequence). CDR3 region: CASSLGAGKGYGQYF. The CDR3, as DNA: TGTGCCAGCAGCCTAGGGGCGGGGAAAGGCTACGGGCAGTACTTC.

As regards this clonotype: Possible read error: a much larger clone is one base away. The V and J genes are TRBV6-2 or TRBV6-3 and TRBJ2-7, with 7 bases identical to TRBD2. This CDR3 region has 12 residues. Germline V CDR1 and CDR2: MNHEY, SVGEGT. The ends lost 10 bases at V and 9 bases at J; junction bases unmatched: 12. The CDR3: CAIGGTGDGQYF. In nucleotides, the CDR3 is TGTGCCATCGGGGGGACGGGCGACGGGCAGTACTTC.

This clonotype was picked up a small number of times. A read error may explain this, as a much larger clone is one base away. The chain employs TRBV11-2 and TRBJ2-2; a weak D match, TRBD2 (5 bases). The CDR3 is made up of 14 amino acids. In germline, CDR1 is SGHAT, CDR2 FQNNGV. CDR3 nucleotide sequence: TGTGCCAGCAGCTTAGACCAGAACACCGGGGAGCTGCTTTTT. It translates to CASSLDQNTGELLF.

In this sample, this clonotype turned up many times. V gene TRBV10-3 combines with J gene TRBJ2-7; no reliable D call. Trimming took off 3 bases at V and 3 bases at J, with 6 bases between the two ends. CDR1 is ENHRY, CDR2 SYGVKD, per germline. This CDR3 has 12 amino acids. In DNA, the CDR3 is TGTGCCATCAGTGATCCCAGCTACGAGCAGTACTTC. It translates to CAISDPSYEQYF.